What follows is one T cell receptor (beta chain) and its context. What this receptor recognizes is not known. It has no much larger one-base neighbor in the sample; base qualities were not kept. The data were taken from a study of blood T cell repertoires in COVID-19 (dated by TCRdb to the early 2020s). At the level of the whole study: Samples from collaborators originated in the United States, Italy and Spain and spanned both the acute and convalescent phases of COVID-19. The material from the prospective study consisted of cDNA or gDNA derived from T cells, B-cell-depleted T cells, or PBMCs. The dataset comprised deeply sampled blood TCRbeta repertoires from subjects exposed to, actively infected with, or recovered from COVID-19. The repertoires were made available in a free public database intended to serve as a resource for research on the immune response to SARS-CoV-2. Samples were obtained from the ongoing ImmuneRACE study (first 160 participants) and from some 1,300 subjects provided by 6 global collaborators. Nearly every sample came with metadata listing a de-identified subject ID, COVID-19 status, age in years and sex. HLA class I and class II types, where available, came from metadata supplied by the sample provider rather than from assay-based typing.

The immunoSEQ Assay, a bias-controlled multiplex PCR, was used to amplify TCRbeta CDR3 regions from genomic DNA. The authors processed their data as follows. Nucleated cell counts per sample were estimated from amplification of reference gene primers within the assay. Sequence reads were collapsed and filtered to measure the absolute abundance of every unique TCRbeta CDR3 rearrangement. For each sample, productive Simpson clonality was calculated by taking the square root of Simpson's diversity index across productive rearrangements. TCRdb limited this immuneACCESS table to in-frame rearrangements with V and J called. A share of clones is missing; checked studies link under half to unresolved V genes, and the rest is unexplained. The DNA was the basis for D and trimming; V, J and clone size are from that table. Across this sample there are about 250,000 clones, with about four fifths seen only once. Jointly, the top ten make up around 8.9% of the sample.

Collaborating institutions collected whole blood in K2EDTA tubes following their own protocols. For TCRbeta analysis, collaborators shipped samples as frozen whole blood, isolated PBMCs, or DNA extracted from either of those sample types. Summary of the overall study and its limitations: How much clinical and demographic metadata was included differed by source and by participant, and the metadata was provided uncurated.

The TCR sequence derives from a man at least 80 years old with acute or convalescent COVID-19. What was sequenced was peripheral blood.

The CDR3 region has the sequence CASSQDNAGVIATNEKLFF. The DNA sequence is given as TGCGCCAGCAGCCAAGATAATGCAGGGGTAATAGCAACTAATGAAAAACTGTTTTTT. Here the chain combines TRBV4-1 and TRBJ1-4; TRBD1 might be the D gene, on 6 matching bases. CDR1 is given as MGHRA and CDR2 as YSYEKL, both from the germline V gene. Deletion took 0 bases off V and 0 bases off J, with a span of 17 bases between the germline ends. There are 19 amino acids in the CDR3, from cysteine to phenylalanine inclusive. Only the CDR3 region is kept as DNA, spanning 57 bases read in frame from base 1.